This T cell receptor (beta chain) came from a study of blood T cell repertoires in COVID-19. Study background: Specimens from acute and convalescent COVID-19 originated in the United States, Italy and Spain. The analysed material was cDNA or gDNA that came from T cells, B-cell-depleted T cells, or PBMCs.

Per the study methods: Estimated nucleated cell counts came from reference gene primer amplification. This table comes from immunoSEQ multiplex PCR, and its TCRdb copy is limited to in-frame clones, with some not included. The DNA was the basis for D and trimming; V, J and clone size are from that table. The sample consists of about 240,000 clones, more than 75% of them appearing once. V gave up 0 bases and J gave up 1 base, with 7 bases separating them. Looked up from germline, CDR1 is MNHEY and CDR2 is SVGAGI. The CDR3 spans 15 residues. A word on this clone: In the same sample, other DNA sequences code for this CDR3.

The V call is TRBV6-5, the J call TRBJ1-3; D unclear. Material for sequencing was peripheral blood. The sequence derives from a man older than 75 with acute or convalescent COVID-19. CDR3 residues: CASSYSEGSGNTIYF. The CDR3 DNA is TGTGCCAGCAGTTACTCCGAGGGATCTGGAAACACCATATATTTT.